The present TCR beta chain was sequenced within a study of T cells in Graves' hyperthyroidism and ophthalmopathy. The sample holds many counts of this clonotype. Its target is unknown. Germline loops: CDR1 SGHRS, CDR2 YFSETQ. The CDR3 has 14 residues. V shed 1 base and J shed 6 bases, with 11 bases lying between them. RNA transcripts gave rise to amplified TCR beta CDR3 regions. Researchers ran a first-round RT-PCR on the TCR CDR3 using the HTBI primer set. Via MiXCR, TCRdb re-called the multiplex PCR reads, giving one row per CDR3 protein. The table includes approximately 590,000 distinct CDR3 sequences, 15% to 18% detected once. Study outcomes and limitations: Most clonotypes that expanded in the thyroid above 0.001 also showed up in blood. Model predictions of ophthalmopathy came a median about 6.3 months before onset.

Graves' hyperthyroidism is called stable when ophthalmopathy does not progress within 18 months. A patient was excluded if there was uncontrolled infection, other autoimmune disease, pregnancy or lactation. Sample: blood. The chain employs TRBV5-1 and TRBJ1-5, with D possibly matching TRBD1 (6 bases). The sequence was collected from a young woman with Graves' hyperthyroidism. The CDR3, as DNA: TGCGCCAGCAGCTTGCAGGGGTTAGGTCAGCCCCAGCATTTT. This sequence encodes CASSLQGLGQPQHF.